The 7 T cell receptor beta chains given below trace back to one sample, sequenced in a study of OX40 agonist ivuxolimab in advanced cancers. Some clones are missing from TCRdb's copy, which holds only in-frame ones; the method was immunoSEQ multiplex PCR. This table holds about 73,000 clones, more than 85% found once. The material was CD4+ or CD8+ T cells sorted from blood, obtained in a trial of the OX40 agonist ivuxolimab. All receptors come from an adult with an advanced solid tumor such as melanoma, head and neck, liver or kidney cancer.

CDR3 amino acids: CASSGTSGDPTWGEQYF. In nucleotides, the CDR3 is TGTGCCAGCAGCGGAACTAGCGGGGACCCCACATGGGGCGAGCAGTACTTC. The chain couples TRBV5-5 to TRBJ2-7, with 10 bases lining up with TRBD2. Germline values: CDR1 SGHKS, CDR2 YYEKEE (reference sequence). V shed 4 bases and J 6 bases; nucleotides not matched to a gene: 16. This CDR3 has 17 residues. Full variable domain (rest looked up from reference TRBV5-5 and TRBJ2-7): DAGVTQSPTHLIKTRGQQVTLRCSPISGHKSVSWYQQVLGQGPQFIFQYYEKEERGRGNFPDRFSARQFPNYSSELNVNALLLGDSALYLCASSGTSGDPTWGEQYFGPGTRLTVT.

This clone was observed once. V is TRBV13 and J is TRBJ2-3, with D unclear. The CDR3 extends over 14 amino acids. V lost 4 bases to trimming and J lost 6 bases, with 14 bases between them. Germline V gives CDR1 PRHDT, CDR2 FYEKMQ (reference sequence). Here the CDR3 DNA reads TGTGCCAGCAGCTCCACACCGGCGGCGGATACGCAGTATTTT. Translation gives CASSSTPAADTQYF.

The chain has TRBV4-1 and TRBJ2-7; 8 bases line up with TRBD1. The CDR3 is 14 amino acids. Looked up from germline, CDR1 is MGHRA and CDR2 is YSYEKL. J lost 2 bases, V lost 2 bases, and 2 bases had no gene match. CDR3: CASSQTTGAYEQYF. CDR3 sequence (DNA): TGCGCCAGCAGCCAAACGACAGGGGCCTACGAGCAGTACTTC.

The V and J genes are TRBV4-1 and TRBJ2-2, with D perhaps matching TRBD1 (6 bases). The V and J ends lost 4 bases and 1 base respectively, with 13 bases between them. The CDR3 spans 16 residues. Germline lookup yields CDR1 MGHRA and CDR2 YSYEKL. Written as DNA, the CDR3 is TGCGCCAGCAGCCGCCCTCCGACAGGGAACACCGGGGAGCTGTTTTTT. It is translated as CASSRPPTGNTGELFF.

The J gene is TRBJ2-4, the V gene TRBV7-8; 7 nucleotides match TRBD1. V gave up 2 bases and J gave up 8 bases; unmatched junction bases: 6. There are 14 residues in the CDR3. The germline CDR1 and CDR2 sequences are SGHVS and FQNEAQ. The CDR3 is CASSLNRGEDIQYF. The CDR3 nucleotides read TGTGCCAGCAGCTTAAACAGGGGAGAGGACATTCAGTACTTC.

The gene calls are TRBV7-2 and TRBJ2-6; D is ambiguous. CDR1 is SGHTA, CDR2 FQGNSA, per germline. V lost 2 bases and J 1 base, leaving 6 bases between the germline ends. This CDR3 region has 15 residues. The CDR3 spells CASSLWVSGANVLTF. The DNA of the CDR3 is TGTGCCAGCAGCTTATGGGTATCTGGGGCCAACGTCCTGACTTTC.

This chain joins TRBV9 and TRBJ2-5; TRBD2 matches at 11 bases. Looked up from germline, CDR1 is SGDLS and CDR2 is YYNGEE. This CDR3 region has 15 residues. J gave up 4 bases and V 0 bases, and 2 bases lay outside the gene matches. The CDR3 sequence is CASSVGGTSGETQYF. CDR3 sequence (DNA): TGTGCCAGCAGCGTAGGTGGGACTAGCGGAGAGACCCAGTACTTC.